This T cell receptor (beta chain) comes out of a study of identical twins. This clonotype was seen a handful of times. The CDR3 is made up of 15 amino acids. Per germline, CDR1 LGHDT and CDR2 YNNKEL (reference sequence). The V gene lost 2 bases and the J gene lost 1 base, with 9 bases spanning the gap. In TCRdb, the 5' RACE reads were re-called with MiXCR into one record per CDR3 protein. Of 700,000 or so distinct CDR3 sequences listed, around 8.3% are singletons. All donors were healthy Caucasians. The same data also went into a second study, on yellow fever vaccine responses in identical twins.

The sequence came from a woman between 18 and 30 years old in good health. Source material: PBMCs. The chain couples TRBV3-1 to TRBJ2-1; a possible D gene is TRBD1 (6 bases). The CDR3 spells CASSQKGGSYNEQFF. CDR3 bases: TGTGCCAGCAGCCAAAAAGGGGGTTCCTACAATGAGCAGTTCTTC.